This TCR beta chain was sequenced during a study of identical twins. Unique molecular identifiers were present on the cDNA, and a universal primer site came from template switching. MiXCR, run by TCRdb on the 5' RACE reads, gives a single entry per CDR3 protein. The sample lists fewer than 900,000 distinct CDR3 sequences, around 20% occurring once. The V end was cut by 5 bases, the J end by 5 bases, with 12 bases between. Germline CDR1 is SNHLY and CDR2 is FYNNEI. This CDR3 is 13 amino acids long. These sequences were also reported in another study, on T cells expressing NK-cell markers.

The genes are TRBV2 and TRBJ1-1; no clear D. The source is a young woman in good health. Sequenced material: PBMCs. CDR3 residues: CASSPGVRTEAFF. CDR3 in DNA: TGTGCCAGCAGTCCCGGGGTAAGGACTGAAGCTTTCTTT. The variable domain in full, completed from reference TRBV2 and TRBJ1-1, reads EPEVTQTPSHQVTQMGQEVILRCVPISNHLYFYWYRQILGQKVEFLVSFYNNEISEKSEIFDDQFSVERPDGSNFTLKIRSTKLEDSAMYFCASSPGVRTEAFFGQGTRLTVV.